This TCR beta chain came from a study of OX40 agonist ivuxolimab in advanced cancers. Study overall: The patients received ivuxolimab by intravenous route every 2 weeks at 0.01 to 10 mg/kg. Under the entry rules, prior anti-PD-1, anti-PD-L1 or anti-CTLA-4 therapy was allowed, and approximately 40% had some.

V was trimmed by 6 bases and J by 2 bases, leaving 10 bases between them. Germline CDR1 is LNHDA and CDR2 is SQIVND (reference sequence). This CDR3 contains 14 residues. The assay was immunoSEQ multiplex PCR, and TCRdb's table has in-frame clones only and misses some. The sample contains approximately 74,000 clones, roughly nine tenths of which appear only once. The study, taken as a whole, reports: Some nonresponders additionally presented with little normalized T-cell clonal expansion.

Remarks on this clone: Its antigen is as yet unknown.

The chain is built from TRBV19 and TRBJ1-4, with a tentative D call TRBD1 (5 bases). The material sequenced was CD4+ or CD8+ T cells sorted from blood, taken in a trial of the OX40 agonist ivuxolimab. This clonotype was obtained from an adult with an advanced solid tumor such as melanoma, head and neck, liver or kidney cancer. CDR3 sequence reads: CASSDWGTNEKLFF. CDR3 coding DNA: TGTGCCAGTAGCGATTGGGGCACTAATGAAAAACTGTTTTTT. The entire variable domain, with the rest obtained from reference TRBV19 and TRBJ1-4, is as follows: DGGITQSPKYLFRKEGQNVTLSCEQNLNHDAMYWYRQDPGQGLRLIYYSQIVNDFQKGDIAEGYSVSREKKESFPLTVTSAQKNPTAFYLCASSDWGTNEKLFFGSGTQLSVL.